This TCR beta chain was recorded in a study of identical twins. Overall study results and limits: The study based its conclusions on cross-sectional statistical analysis and did not follow the same donors. For cord blood, abundant beta clonotypes had fewer insertions, unlike memory repertoires, which showed none.

Template switching, a step in the protocol, added a universal primer site, and cDNA carried unique molecular identifiers. MiXCR was run by TCRdb on the 5' RACE reads, yielding one entry per CDR3 protein. This sample has 450,000 or so distinct CDR3 sequences, with over 11% found just once. Concerning this clonotype itself: Its antigen is unknown.

These data were likewise used in another study, on yellow fever vaccine responses in identical twins.

The sequence came from a young woman in good health. Sequences were obtained from CD4+ T cells sorted from blood.

In DNA form, the CDR3 reads TGTGCCACCAGTGATACAGGGACCTCCTACGAGCAGTACTTC. Translated, it gives CATSDTGTSYEQYF. This chain links TRBV24-1 with TRBJ2-7; possible D gene TRBD1, 6 bases. CDR3 length equals 14 residues. V shed 3 bases and J shed 0 bases, with 8 bases lying between them. Germline V gene data show CDR1 as KGHDR and CDR2 as SFDVKD.